These 11 T cell receptor beta chains were sequenced from one sample in a study of cytomegalovirus exposure and HLA in healthy donors. 13 Jbeta primers and 60 Vbeta primers were used for the PCR. TCRdb's copy holds only in-frame clones and misses some; the assay was immunoSEQ multiplex PCR. The sample shows about 200,000 clones, 85% of them seen only once. Sequencing was done on a sample of PBMCs. These receptors were obtained from a woman in her 50s in good health and CMV-seronegative.

This sequence joins TRBV15 and TRBJ1-2, with 9 nucleotides matching TRBD1. CDR1 is LNHNV, CDR2 YYDKDF, per germline (reference sequence). The CDR3 runs 16 residues. The V and J ends lost 5 bases and 2 bases, in that order; junction bases with no gene match: 9. The CDR3 DNA is TGTGCCACCAGCCTACCACAGGGGGCCGGAAACTATGGCTACACCTTC. Amino acids: CATSLPQGAGNYGYTF. Together with reference TRBV15 and TRBJ1-2, the CDR3 gives the full variable domain: DAMVIQNPRYQVTQFGKPVTLSCSQTLNHNVMYWYQQKSSQAPKLLFHYYDKDFNNEADTPDNFQSRRPNTSFCFLDIRSPGLGDTAMYLCATSLPQGAGNYGYTFGSGTRLTVV.

This sequence joins TRBV19 and TRBJ2-7; 10 bases fit TRBD1. The CDR3 sequence is 15 residues long. The germline V gene encodes CDR1 LNHDA and CDR2 SQIVND (reference sequence). V shed 6 bases, J shed 1 base, and the junction held 6 bases outside the gene matches. The CDR3 DNA reads TGTGCCAGTAGAGCCGGGACAGGGGTATCCTACGAGCAGTACTTC. Protein product: CASRAGTGVSYEQYF.

J is TRBJ1-1 and V is TRBV11-2; tentatively, D is TRBD1 (6 bases). The CDR3 consists of 15 residues. The V and J ends lost 7 bases and 0 bases respectively, with 15 bases between them. Germline V gives CDR1 SGHAT, CDR2 FQNNGV. The DNA for the CDR3 is TGTGCCAGCACCCTCGGACAGACTATGAACACTGAAGCTTTCTTT. Encoded protein: CASTLGQTMNTEAFF.

This chain links TRBV27 with TRBJ2-7; maybe TRBD2 (6 bases). In germline, CDR1 is MNHEY, CDR2 SMNVEV (reference sequence). The CDR3 sequence is 14 residues long. V was clipped by 2 bases and J by 3 bases, with 11 bases between them. The CDR3 loop reads CASSLAGTNYEQYF. The CDR3 region has the DNA TGTGCCAGCAGTTTAGCGGGAACCAACTACGAGCAGTACTTC.

The chain joins TRBV7-9 to TRBJ2-3; tentative D call: TRBD2 (6 bases). The CDR3 is 13 amino acids. Germline lookup yields CDR1 SEHNR and CDR2 FQNEAQ (reference sequence). V lost 6 bases and J lost 6, with 13 bases in between. CDR3: CASSLTRPDTQYF. The CDR3, as DNA: TGTGCCAGCAGTTTGACTAGACCGGATACGCAGTATTTT. The full variable domain, with the rest looked up from reference TRBV7-9 and TRBJ2-3, is DTGVSQNPRHKITKRGQNVTFRCDPISEHNRLYWYRQTLGQGPEFLTYFQNEAQLEKSRLLSDRFSAERPKGSFSTLEIQRTEQGDSAMYLCASSLTRPDTQYFGPGTRLTVL.

This clone was observed a single time. V gene TRBV27 combines with J gene TRBJ1-2; D is perhaps TRBD1 (6 bases). Germline lookup yields CDR1 MNHEY and CDR2 SMNVEV (reference sequence). Trimming cost V 8 bases and J 5 bases, with 18 bases left between them. This CDR3 region has 14 residues. Here the CDR3 DNA reads TGTGCCAGCGGATCCACAGGGTACAATTATGGCTACACCTTC. Protein: CASGSTGYNYGYTF.

This clone is a singleton in its sample. The J gene is TRBJ1-2, the V gene TRBV18, with a possible D match to TRBD1 (5 bases). V was pared by 4 bases and J by 7 bases, with 13 bases between. The CDR3 totals 13 residues. Germline CDR1 reads KGHSH; CDR2 reads LQKENI. The chain's CDR3 is CASSRGTPPGYTF. The CDR3 DNA reads as TGTGCCAGCTCACGCGGGACCCCCCCTGGCTACACCTTC.

The genes are TRBV4-1 and TRBJ2-7, with 8 positions matching TRBD2. The CDR3 loop spans 18 amino acids. The V and J ends lost 0 bases and 3 bases, in that order; junction bases with no gene match: 13. CDR1 is MGHRA and CDR2 is YSYEKL in the germline V gene. CDR3 bases: TGCGCCAGCAGCCAAGATAAAGCGAGCGGGAGTCCCAACTACGAGCAGTACTTC. This gives the protein CASSQDKASGSPNYEQYF.

The chain couples TRBV7-9 to TRBJ1-1; D remains unclear. Per germline, CDR1 SEHNR and CDR2 FQNEAQ (reference sequence). The CDR3 sequence is 15 residues long. V was trimmed by 0 bases and J by 0 bases, leaving 8 bases between them. The CDR3 loop reads CASSLARVLNTEAFF. The DNA for the CDR3 is TGTGCCAGCAGCTTAGCGCGGGTGCTGAACACTGAAGCTTTCTTT.

The chain links TRBV2 to TRBJ2-5; TRBD2 matches at 9 bases. Germline V CDR1 and CDR2: SNHLY, FYNNEI. The CDR3 has 16 residues. J gave up 0 bases and V 7 bases, and 9 bases lay outside the gene matches. CDR3 sequence reads: CASKPVAGGYQETQYF. The CDR3 bases are TGTGCCAGCAAACCTGTGGCGGGGGGGTACCAAGAGACCCAGTACTTC.

The chain recombines TRBV7-9 with TRBJ1-4; 9 bases match TRBD1. The CDR3 runs 15 residues. CDR1 is SEHNR and CDR2 is FQNEAQ in the germline V gene (reference sequence). With 1 base clipped from V and 8 bases from J, the junction kept 5 bases outside the gene matches. Written as DNA, the CDR3 is TGTGCCAGCAGCTTAGGGGACAGGGAGGGGGAAAAACTGTTTTTT. Translated, it gives CASSLGDREGEKLFF.